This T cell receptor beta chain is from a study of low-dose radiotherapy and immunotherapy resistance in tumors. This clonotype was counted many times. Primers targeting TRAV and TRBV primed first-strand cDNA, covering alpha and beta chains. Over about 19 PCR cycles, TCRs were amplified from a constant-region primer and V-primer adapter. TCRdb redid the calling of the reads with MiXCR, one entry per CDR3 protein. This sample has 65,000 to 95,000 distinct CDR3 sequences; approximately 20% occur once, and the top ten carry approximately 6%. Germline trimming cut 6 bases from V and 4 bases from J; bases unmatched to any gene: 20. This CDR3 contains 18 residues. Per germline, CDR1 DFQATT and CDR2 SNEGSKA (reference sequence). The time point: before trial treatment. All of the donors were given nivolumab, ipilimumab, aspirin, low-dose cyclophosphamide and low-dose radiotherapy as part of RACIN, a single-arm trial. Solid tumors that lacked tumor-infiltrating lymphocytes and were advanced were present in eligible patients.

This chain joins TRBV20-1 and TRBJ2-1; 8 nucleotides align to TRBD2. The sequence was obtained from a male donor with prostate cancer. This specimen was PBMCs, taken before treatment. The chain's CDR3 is CSANPGGAGAIMYNEQFF. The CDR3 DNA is TGCAGTGCCAACCCGGGGGGGGCGGGAGCGATTATGTACAATGAGCAGTTCTTC.